This is a list of T cell receptor beta chains from one sample in a study of T-cell reconstitution after alpha-beta-depleted transplantation in children. TCRdb re-derived calls from the PCR reads in MiXCR, one entry per CDR3 protein. The sample yields around 420,000 distinct CDR3 sequences, 15% to 20% seen once. Source: PBMCs, mostly from graft donor cells, taken 360 days after TCRalphabeta/CD19-depleted stem cell transplant. The source is a boy younger than two who had a stem cell transplant for Wiskott-Aldrich syndrome, so the T cells may come from the graft donor. CDR3s include the opening cysteine and the closing phenylalanine or tryptophan. A D gene is named only where the DNA matches it firmly. Clone size appears in some rows only: once, few, many, or a class for an expanded clone.

length: 17; D: NA; size: NA; V: TRBV12-3/TRBV12-4; J: TRBJ2-3; DNA: TGTACCAGCAGTTTAGCGCTGATGGGGGCCCGCACAGATACGCAGTATTTT; CDR3: CTSSLALMGARTDTQYF
length: 14; D: TRBD2; size: few; V: TRBV10-3; J: TRBJ2-7; DNA: TGTGCCATCAGTGAGGCTATGCGGGAGTACGAGCAGTACTTC; CDR3: CAISEAMREYEQYF
length: 13; D: NA; size: few; V: TRBV4-3; J: TRBJ2-1; DNA: TGCGCCAGCAGCCACCAAGGACGGGTTGAGCAGTTCTTC; CDR3: CASSHQGRVEQFF
length: 15; D: TRBD2; size: NA; V: TRBV20-1; J: TRBJ2-1; DNA: TGCAGTGCTAGTCGATCTGCGGGAGGGAGGGGTGAGCAGTTCTTC; CDR3: CSASRSAGGRGEQFF
length: 13; D: NA; size: few; V: TRBV27; J: TRBJ2-3; DNA: TGTGCCAGCAGTCCCTATATCACAGATACGCAGTATTTT; CDR3: CASSPYITDTQYF
length: 12; D: NA; size: many; V: TRBV11-2; J: TRBJ2-1; DNA: TGTGCCAGCACCTCGACGTTTATTGAGCAGTTCTTC; CDR3: CASTSTFIEQFF
length: 15; D: TRBD1; size: NA; V: TRBV5-1; J: TRBJ2-3; DNA: TGCGCCAGCAGCTCTCGACAGGGGGACACAGATACGCAGTATTTT; CDR3: CASSSRQGDTDTQYF
length: 16; D: NA; size: few; V: TRBV10-3; J: TRBJ2-3; DNA: TGTGCCATCAGTTCGCGGTCTCCTCGAAGTACAGATACGCAGTATTTT; CDR3: CAISSRSPRSTDTQYF
length: 14; D: NA; size: NA; V: TRBV12-5; J: TRBJ2-2; DNA: TGTGCTAGTCAGGAGGGGGCCCGCACCGGGGAGCTGTTTTTT; CDR3: CASQEGARTGELFF
length: 15; D: NA; size: NA; V: TRBV18; J: TRBJ2-6; DNA: TGTGCCAGCTCACCGTCCTTCTCTGGGGCCAACGTCCTGACTTTC; CDR3: CASSPSFSGANVLTF
length: 15; D: NA; size: NA; V: TRBV4-1; J: TRBJ2-7; DNA: TGCGCCAGCAGCCTAAGCGGACAGATCACCTACGAGCAGTACTTC; CDR3: CASSLSGQITYEQYF
length: 13; D: NA; size: many; V: TRBV29-1; J: TRBJ1-1; DNA: TGCAGCGTTCAAACGGGGGTAGGGACTGAAGCTTTCTTT; CDR3: CSVQTGVGTEAFF
length: 12; D: NA; size: few; V: TRBV29-1; J: TRBJ2-5; DNA: TGCAGCGTTAGACACGTTCAAGAGACCCAGTACTTC; CDR3: CSVRHVQETQYF
length: 14; D: NA; size: NA; V: TRBV6-1; J: TRBJ1-2; DNA: TGTGCCAGCAGTCAGCGGGGACGTGGCTATGGCTACACCTTC; CDR3: CASSQRGRGYGYTF
length: 13; D: NA; size: few; V: TRBV7-2; J: TRBJ2-1; DNA: TGTGCCAGCAGCTTAGTGCGGCGTAATGAGCAGTTCTTC; CDR3: CASSLVRRNEQFF
length: 13; D: NA; size: NA; V: TRBV7-9; J: TRBJ2-3; DNA: TGTGCCAGCAGCTTTTTGGTTACAGATACGCAGTATTTT; CDR3: CASSFLVTDTQYF
length: 16; D: TRBD2; size: NA; V: TRBV24-1; J: TRBJ2-1; DNA: TGTGCCACCAGTGGCCTAACGGGGAGGGCCGTTGATGAGCAGTTCTTC; CDR3: CATSGLTGRAVDEQFF
length: 16; D: TRBD2; size: many; V: TRBV20-1; J: TRBJ2-7; DNA: TGCAGTGCTAGTAGGCTAGCGGGAGGGTCCCCCTACGAGCAGTACTTC; CDR3: CSASRLAGGSPYEQYF
length: 15; D: NA; size: NA; V: TRBV5-1; J: TRBJ1-6; DNA: TGCGCCAGCAGCTTGGATAGTTCCCTTAATTCACCCCTCCACTTT; CDR3: CASSLDSSLNSPLHF
length: 16; D: NA; size: NA; V: TRBV6-5; J: TRBJ2-7; DNA: TGTGCCAGCAGTTACTCGTCCGGGCTAGGGACCTACGAGCAGTACTTC; CDR3: CASSYSSGLGTYEQYF
length: 14; D: NA; size: NA; V: TRBV4-1; J: TRBJ2-1; DNA: TGCGCCAGCAGCCAAGATCCGGCTAAGGATGAGCAGTTCTTC; CDR3: CASSQDPAKDEQFF
length: 14; D: NA; size: NA; V: TRBV4-1; J: TRBJ2-7; DNA: TGCGCCAGCAGCCAAGGCGGGGTCGGCTACGAGCAGTACTTC; CDR3: CASSQGGVGYEQYF
length: 17; D: TRBD1; size: few; V: TRBV5-1; J: TRBJ2-7; DNA: TGCGCCAGCAGCTTACCGGGACAGGGCCCCCTACTACGCGAGCAGTACTTC; CDR3: CASSLPGQGPLLREQYF
length: 12; D: NA; size: NA; V: TRBV7-9; J: TRBJ2-7; DNA: TGTGCCAGCAGCCTGTCGTCTGACGAGCAGTACTTC; CDR3: CASSLSSDEQYF
length: 17; D: TRBD2; size: few; V: TRBV29-1; J: TRBJ2-1; DNA: TGCAGCGTGACGGGACTAGCCTTTCCCCACGACTACAATGAGCAGTTCTTC; CDR3: CSVTGLAFPHDYNEQFF
length: 12; D: NA; size: NA; V: TRBV13; J: TRBJ2-1; DNA: TGTGCCAGCAGCTCTCAAGCCAATGAGCAGTTCTTC; CDR3: CASSSQANEQFF
length: 13; D: NA; size: NA; V: TRBV5-1; J: TRBJ2-7; DNA: TGCGCCAGCAGCGAAGGTACCTCCTACGAGCAGTACTTC; CDR3: CASSEGTSYEQYF
length: 17; D: NA; size: NA; V: TRBV5-1; J: TRBJ2-6; DNA: TGCGCCAGCAGCTTGGGGGGGCAGATTTCTGGGGCCAACGTCCTGACTTTC; CDR3: CASSLGGQISGANVLTF